These 28 T cell receptor beta chains share one sample of origin, sequenced in a study of cytomegalovirus exposure and HLA in healthy donors. The PCR contained 60 Vbeta and 13 Jbeta primers. Here immunoSEQ multiplex PCR was the method, and the copy in TCRdb shows in-frame clones only, minus some. The sample holds about 150,000 clones, around 77% seen once. Sample: PBMCs. The receptor set was obtained from a man aged 30 to 39 in good health and CMV-seronegative.

The J gene is TRBJ1-1, the V gene TRBV6-5; TRBD1 aligns across 10 bases. The germline V gene encodes CDR1 MNHEY and CDR2 SVGAGI. With 6 bases clipped from V and 5 bases from J, the junction kept 9 bases outside the gene matches. CDR3 size: 15 residues. The CDR3 nucleotides read TGTGCCAGCAGCGCCCCGGGACAGGGGAGAACTGAAGCTTTCTTT. Translating gives CASSAPGQGRTEAFF.

The V gene is TRBV6-1, the J gene TRBJ2-7, with no clear D. Germline values: CDR1 MNHNS, CDR2 SASEGT. Trimming removed 2 bases at V and 5 bases at J, with 7 bases between. This CDR3 comprises 12 residues. The CDR3 reads CASSEQTNEQYF. The CDR3 DNA sequence: TGTGCCAGCAGTGAACAGACAAACGAGCAGTACTTC.

This sequence joins TRBV5-1 and TRBJ1-1, with 7 bases that match TRBD1. Trimming removed 4 bases from V and 1 base from J; junction bases left unmatched: 7. Germline V lookup: CDR1 SGHRS, CDR2 YFSETQ. The CDR3 is 15 residues long. CDR3 in amino acids: CASSRTGAQNTEAFF. CDR3 coding DNA: TGCGCCAGCAGCCGAACAGGGGCCCAGAACACTGAAGCTTTCTTT.

This clone turned up a few times. The V call is TRBV7-3, the J call TRBJ2-1, with D hard to call. Deletions cut 1 base from V and 0 bases from J, with 7 bases between. In germline, CDR1 is SGHTA, CDR2 FQGTGA. This CDR3 has 15 residues. The CDR3 here is CASSLRSSSYNEQFF. The CDR3 bases are TGTGCCAGCAGCTTAAGGAGTAGCTCCTACAATGAGCAGTTCTTC.

The chain joins TRBV7-2 to TRBJ1-2, with D perhaps TRBD1 (5 bases). Per the germline V gene, CDR1 is SGHTA and CDR2 is FQGNSA. CDR3 length equals 14 residues. V lost 0 bases to trimming and J lost 4 bases, with 9 bases between them. CDR3 DNA: TGTGCCAGCAGCTTAGCCCGGGGGGGCTATGGCTACACCTTC. Its protein product is CASSLARGGYGYTF.

This sequence joins TRBV2 and TRBJ2-2, with 8 bases fitting TRBD2. V trimming: 7 bases; J trimming: 0 bases; junction bases outside the gene matches: 4. The V gene's germline CDR1 is SNHLY and CDR2 FYNNEI. The CDR3 is 15 amino acids. The CDR3 region is CASTPGLANTGELFF. The CDR3 DNA reads as TGTGCCAGCACCCCGGGACTAGCGAACACCGGGGAGCTGTTTTTT.

As to this clone: Mismatch with germline at one junction end may stem from a read error. The chain couples TRBV2 to TRBJ1-4; possibly TRBD1 for D (5 bases). Germline lookup yields CDR1 SNHLY and CDR2 FYNNEI. This CDR3 contains 14 residues. The CDR3 DNA reads as TGTGCCAGCAGCGAGGACAACTATAATGAAAAACTGCTTTTT. Protein: CASSEDNYNEKLLF.

This rearrangement joins TRBV5-1 to TRBJ2-2, with D possibly being TRBD1 (6 bases). The CDR3 extends over 13 amino acids. Germline V lookup: CDR1 SGHRS, CDR2 YFSETQ. Trimming took off 4 bases at V and 5 bases at J, with 9 bases between the two ends. The chain's CDR3 is CASSLGQTGELFF. CDR3 bases: TGCGCCAGCAGCCTCGGACAGACCGGGGAGCTGTTTTTT.

The chain combines TRBV9 with TRBJ2-7; D remains ambiguous. V was shortened by 4 bases and J by 1 base, with 9 bases between the two germline ends. Per the germline V gene, CDR1 is SGDLS and CDR2 is YYNGEE. This CDR3 has 13 amino acids. The CDR3 is CASSSHESYEQYF. In DNA, the CDR3 is TGTGCCAGCAGCTCCCACGAGTCCTACGAGCAGTACTTC.

The J gene is TRBJ2-7, the V gene TRBV5-1; tentatively, D is TRBD1 (5 bases). The CDR3 has 15 residues. Between the trimmed V and J ends, which lost 0 bases and 4 bases, there was a span of 14 bases. The germline V gene encodes CDR1 SGHRS and CDR2 YFSETQ. Here the CDR3 DNA reads TGCGCCAGCAGCTTGGCCGGCAGGGAAATTTACGAGCAGTACTTC. Translated: CASSLAGREIYEQYF.

The chain employs TRBV5-8 and TRBJ2-7; 8 bases agree with TRBD1. Trimming removed 3 bases from V and 5 bases from J; junction bases left unmatched: 10. CDR3 length equals 15 residues. CDR1 SGHTS and CDR2 YDEGEE come from the germline V gene. CDR3 nucleotides: TGTGCCAGCAGCTGGACAGGGATCAGTCCCAACGAGCAGTACTTC. Its translation is CASSWTGISPNEQYF.

The sample holds a few counts of this clone. The chain recombines TRBV5-8 with TRBJ1-2; 11 nucleotides align to TRBD1. This CDR3 region has 15 residues. Germline CDR1 is SGHTS and CDR2 is YDEGEE. The J segment lost 0 bases and the V segment lost 4 bases, leaving 2 bases of the junction unmatched. The DNA for the CDR3 is TGTGCCAGCAGCCCGGGACAGGGGGCTAACTATGGCTACACCTTC. Translation gives CASSPGQGANYGYTF.

With respect to this clone: The junction departs from germline at one end; a sequencing error may be responsible. This chain joins TRBV7-9 and TRBJ2-7; 10 positions match TRBD1. CDR3 size: 15 residues. From germline, CDR1 is SEHNR and CDR2 FQNEAQ (reference sequence). CDR3 sequence reads: CSSSLLTGGWYEQYF. In nucleotides, the CDR3 is TGTTCCAGCAGCTTGTTGACAGGGGGCTGGTACGAGCAGTACTTC.

The rearrangement joins TRBV5-4 to TRBJ2-4; unclear D gene. V lost 1 base and J lost 1, with 6 bases in between. CDR1 is SGHNT and CDR2 is YYREEE in the germline V gene (reference sequence). This CDR3 has 14 residues. The CDR3 reads CASSLTAAKNIQYF. The CDR3 nucleotides are TGTGCCAGCAGCTTGACCGCGGCCAAAAACATTCAGTACTTC. Looking up the rest from reference TRBV5-4 and TRBJ2-4 gives the full variable domain: ETGVTQSPTHLIKTRGQQVTLRCSSQSGHNTVSWYQQALGQGPQFIFQYYREEENGRGNFPPRFSGLQFPNYSSELNVNALELDDSALYLCASSLTAAKNIQYFGAGTRLSVL.

V usage is TRBV2 and J usage is TRBJ1-5; tentatively, D is TRBD1 (6 bases). Germline CDR1 is SNHLY and CDR2 is FYNNEI. The CDR3 is 15 residues long. Trimming removed 0 bases at V and 8 bases at J, with 14 bases between. The DNA for the CDR3 is TGTGCCAGCAGTGAAGCGCTAGGCAGGGGTGAGCCCCAGCATTTT. Translated: CASSEALGRGEPQHF.

The rearrangement links TRBV7-8 to TRBJ2-5, with D perhaps matching TRBD1 (6 bases). This CDR3 has 13 residues. V lost 3 bases and J lost 5, with 10 bases in between. CDR1 and CDR2 from the germline V gene are SGHVS and FQNEAQ. This CDR3 reads CASSFNRDETQYF. The CDR3 DNA reads as TGTGCCAGCAGCTTCAACAGGGACGAGACCCAGTACTTC.

The chain employs TRBV11-3 and TRBJ2-1, with 7 bases identical to TRBD2. Per germline, CDR1 SGHNT and CDR2 YENEEA. CDR3 length: 16 amino acids. Losses at the gene ends were 4 bases for V and 6 bases for J; bases not matched to a gene: 12. CDR3 nucleotides: TGTGCCAGCAGCTCTTCCGGGGGGAGGGACCGCAATGAGCAGTTCTTC. Translated: CASSSSGGRDRNEQFF.

The chain couples TRBV30 to TRBJ2-1; weak D call: TRBD1 (5 bases). Germline V gene lookup returns CDR1 GTSNPN and CDR2 SVGIG (reference sequence). V was cut by 1 base and J by 2 bases, with 21 bases left in between. This CDR3 has 18 residues. CDR3 loop: CAWSASRWGRLTYNEQFF. CDR3 nucleotides: TGTGCCTGGAGTGCATCCCGGTGGGGCAGGTTAACCTACAATGAGCAGTTCTTC.

This clone was found once. The chain has TRBV18 and TRBJ2-5; no clear D. Trimming shortened V by 4 bases and J by 0 bases, and 9 bases separated the two germline ends. The CDR3 has 14 residues. The V gene's germline CDR1 is KGHSH and CDR2 LQKENI. The CDR3 DNA is TGTGCCAGCTCACTTCGTAGCAACCAAGAGACCCAGTACTTC. This codes for CASSLRSNQETQYF.

This chain's CDR3 is CASSLGVQGYTF. The CDR3 region has the DNA TGCGCCAGCAGCTTAGGGGTACAGGGCTACACCTTC. The genes are TRBV5-1 and TRBJ1-2; D is perhaps TRBD1 (5 bases). The CDR3 consists of 12 residues. V was shortened by 2 bases and J by 8 bases, with 10 bases between the two germline ends. In germline, CDR1 is SGHRS, CDR2 YFSETQ.

V is TRBV5-8 and J is TRBJ1-2, with D uncertain. With 5 bases removed from V and 4 bases from J, the gap between germline ends came to 12 bases. Germline V gene lookup returns CDR1 SGHTS and CDR2 YDEGEE. CDR3 length equals 13 residues. This chain's CDR3 is CASSLRSSYGYTF. The CDR3 DNA sequence: TGTGCCAGCAGTCTGAGATCTTCCTATGGCTACACCTTC.

The CDR3 DNA reads as TGTGCCAGCAGCTATACAGGACGGACTAACTATGGCTACACCTTC. Its protein product is CASSYTGRTNYGYTF. This rearrangement joins TRBV6-5 to TRBJ1-2; perhaps TRBD1 as D (5 bases). This CDR3 has 15 amino acids. Between the trimmed V and J ends, which lost 6 bases and 0 bases, there was a span of 14 bases. Germline V gene sequence: CDR1 MNHEY, CDR2 SVGAGI.

This clone was found once. The rearrangement joins TRBV5-1 to TRBJ2-2; TRBD2 matches at 11 bases. V gave up 4 bases and J gave up 7 bases; unmatched junction bases: 9. CDR1 is SGHRS, CDR2 YFSETQ, per germline. The CDR3 is 16 amino acids. This CDR3 is CASSRTSGSLDGELFF. CDR3 nucleotide sequence: TGCGCCAGCAGCCGCACTAGCGGGAGTTTGGACGGGGAGCTGTTTTTT.

This clone was detected a few times. V gene TRBV2 combines with J gene TRBJ1-2; a possible D gene is TRBD1 (5 bases). Germline loops: CDR1 SNHLY, CDR2 FYNNEI. Trimming removed 2 bases at V and 4 bases at J, with 8 bases between. The CDR3 has 13 amino acids. CDR3 loop: CASSELTVYGYTF. The CDR3 DNA reads as TGTGCCAGCAGTGAATTGACAGTCTATGGCTACACCTTC.

This clone is a singleton in its sample. Other DNA sequences in the same sample also yield this CDR3. J is TRBJ2-7 and V is TRBV28; 9 bases are shared with TRBD1. Germline V gene sequence: CDR1 MDHEN, CDR2 SYDVKM. V trimming: 5 bases; J trimming: 2 bases; junction bases outside the gene matches: 7. This CDR3 spans 15 amino acids. This CDR3 reads CASSPGQGTAYEQYF. The CDR3 bases are TGTGCCAGCAGTCCCGGACAGGGGACCGCCTACGAGCAGTACTTC.

The gene calls are TRBV7-6 and TRBJ2-6; 7 positions match TRBD1. The germline V gene encodes CDR1 SGHVS and CDR2 FNYEAQ. The junction had 4 bases not matched to a gene; V was cut back by 5 bases and J by 0 bases. The CDR3 totals 16 residues. CDR3 amino acids: CASSRDRGSGANVLTF. CDR3 nucleotide sequence: TGTGCCAGCAGCCGGGACAGAGGCTCTGGGGCCAACGTCCTGACTTTC.

The V call is TRBV2, the J call TRBJ2-1; D is undetermined. This CDR3 spans 14 amino acids. Trimming took 8 bases from V and 6 from J, leaving 17 bases between them. In germline, CDR1 is SNHLY, CDR2 FYNNEI. CDR3 nucleotides: TGTGCCAGCGACTTAGCTATCGAAGTCAATGAGCAGTTCTTC. Protein product: CASDLAIEVNEQFF.

V usage is TRBV2 and J usage is TRBJ2-1; D is uncertain. The CDR3 sequence is 13 residues long. Trimming removed 2 bases from V and 10 bases from J, with 12 bases in between. Germline V gene sequence: CDR1 SNHLY, CDR2 FYNNEI. CDR3 in amino acids: CASSESPPSEQFF. As DNA, the CDR3 is TGTGCCAGCAGTGAAAGCCCACCCTCGGAGCAGTTCTTC.